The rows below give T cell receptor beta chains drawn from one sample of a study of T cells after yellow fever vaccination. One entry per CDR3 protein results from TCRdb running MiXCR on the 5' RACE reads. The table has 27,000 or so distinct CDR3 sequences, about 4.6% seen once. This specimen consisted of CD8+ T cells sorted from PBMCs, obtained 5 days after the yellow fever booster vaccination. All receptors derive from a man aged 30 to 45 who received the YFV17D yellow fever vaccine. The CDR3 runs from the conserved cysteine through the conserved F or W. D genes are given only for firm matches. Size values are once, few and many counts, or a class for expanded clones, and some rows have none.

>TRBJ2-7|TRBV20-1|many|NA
CSARGTQSYEQYF
TGCAGTGCTAGAGGGACCCAATCTTACGAGCAGTACTTC
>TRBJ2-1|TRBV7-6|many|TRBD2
CASSLAAGGNEQFF
TGTGCCAGCAGCCTCGCGGCGGGAGGAAATGAGCAGTTCTTC
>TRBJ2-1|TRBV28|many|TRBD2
CASSHRLAGHYNEQFF
TGTGCCAGCAGTCACCGACTAGCGGGACACTACAATGAGCAGTTCTTC
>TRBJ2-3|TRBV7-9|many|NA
CASSFEGRPDTQYF
TGTGCCAGCAGCTTTGAAGGGAGGCCAGATACGCAGTATTTT
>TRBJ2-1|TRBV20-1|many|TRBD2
CSALPPGTSEFF
TGCAGTGCTCTTCCCCCCGGGACTAGCGAGTTCTTC
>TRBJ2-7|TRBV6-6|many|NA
CASGTEQYF
TGTGCCAGCGGAACCGAGCAGTACTTC
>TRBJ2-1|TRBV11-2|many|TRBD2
CASSPARATSGGWDEQFF
TGTGCCAGCAGCCCCGCCCGGGCGACTAGCGGGGGTTGGGATGAGCAGTTCTTC
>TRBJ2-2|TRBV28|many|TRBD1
CASSLLTGPGELFF
TGTGCCAGCAGTTTACTGACAGGGCCCGGGGAGCTGTTTTTT
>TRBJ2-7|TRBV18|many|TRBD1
CASSPQTGDHYEQYF
TGTGCCAGCTCCCCACAGACAGGGGACCACTACGAGCAGTACTTC
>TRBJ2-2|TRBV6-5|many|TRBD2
CASSYSLAGAGAELFF
TGTGCCAGCAGTTACTCGCTAGCGGGAGCGGGTGCGGAGCTGTTTTTT
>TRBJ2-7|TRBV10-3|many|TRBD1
CAISEGQGYEQYF
TGTGCCATCAGTGAGGGACAGGGCTACGAGCAGTACTTC
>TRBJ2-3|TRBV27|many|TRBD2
CASSLSKFGTSGIDPDTQYF
TGTGCCAGCAGTTTATCGAAATTTGGGACTAGCGGGATAGACCCAGATACGCAGTATTTT
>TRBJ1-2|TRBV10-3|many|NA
CAISESGTGGGYTF
TGTGCCATCAGTGAGTCCGGGACGGGAGGTGGCTACACCTTC
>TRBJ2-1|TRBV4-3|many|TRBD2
CASSDGGTIYNEQFF
TGCGCCAGCAGTGACGGGGGGACGATCTACAATGAGCAGTTCTTC
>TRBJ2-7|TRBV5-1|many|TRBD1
CASSGPGTGVYEQYF
TGCGCCAGCAGTGGGCCCGGGACAGGGGTCTACGAGCAGTACTTC
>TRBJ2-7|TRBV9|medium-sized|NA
CASSVGGDSYEQYF
TGTGCCAGCAGCGTAGGGGGGGACTCCTACGAGCAGTACTTC
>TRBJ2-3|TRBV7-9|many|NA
CASSATRDISTDTQYF
TGTGCCAGCAGCGCGACTCGGGACATTAGCACAGATACGCAGTATTTT
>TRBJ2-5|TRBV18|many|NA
CASSPIPQETQYF
TGTGCCAGCTCACCTATACCCCAAGAGACCCAGTACTTC
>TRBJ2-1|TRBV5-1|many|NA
CASSLDPSVNEQFF
TGCGCCAGCAGCTTGGACCCCTCAGTCAATGAGCAGTTCTTC
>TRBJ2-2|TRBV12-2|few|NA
CASRPANTGELFF
TGTGCAAGTCGTCCAGCGAACACCGGGGAGCTGTTTTTT
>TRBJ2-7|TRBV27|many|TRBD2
CASSPTGTSGRAGEQYF
TGTGCCAGCAGTCCAACGGGGACTAGCGGGAGGGCCGGTGAGCAGTACTTC
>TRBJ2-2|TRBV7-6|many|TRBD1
CASSADRGGSGELFF
TGTGCCAGCAGCGCGGACAGGGGAGGGTCCGGGGAGCTGTTTTTT
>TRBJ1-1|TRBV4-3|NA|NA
CASSQGGGYTEAFF
TGCGCCAGCAGCCAAGGGGGTGGGTACACTGAAGCTTTCTTT
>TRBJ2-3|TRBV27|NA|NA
CASKHTSTDTQYF
TGTGCCAGCAAACACACTAGCACAGATACGCAGTATTTT
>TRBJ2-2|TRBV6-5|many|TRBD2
CASSYPSGRGGAGELFF
TGTGCCAGCAGTTACCCCTCAGGTCGGGGGGGGGCCGGGGAGCTGTTTTTT
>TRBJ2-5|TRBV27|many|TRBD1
CASSTGAGGVETQYF
TGTGCCAGCTCAACGGGGGCAGGGGGCGTTGAGACCCAGTACTTC
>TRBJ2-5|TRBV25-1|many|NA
CASSEHQETQYF
TGTGCCAGCAGTGAACACCAAGAGACCCAGTACTTC
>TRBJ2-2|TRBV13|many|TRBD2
CASSWTSFAGELFF
TGTGCCAGCAGCTGGACTAGTTTCGCCGGGGAGCTGTTTTTT
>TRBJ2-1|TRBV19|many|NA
CASSIGIGNPDNEQFF
TGTGCCAGTAGTATAGGGATCGGGAACCCTGACAATGAGCAGTTCTTC
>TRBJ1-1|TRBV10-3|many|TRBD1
CATEGQGRQAFF
TGTGCCACGGAAGGACAGGGAAGGCAAGCTTTCTTT
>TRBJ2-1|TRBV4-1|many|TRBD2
CASSQDPWLAGGSISYNEQFF
TGCGCCAGCAGCCAAGATCCCTGGCTAGCGGGAGGCTCCATCTCCTACAATGAGCAGTTCTTC
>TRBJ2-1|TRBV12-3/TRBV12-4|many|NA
CASSPTDPSSYNEQFF
TGTGCCAGCAGTCCGACAGATCCTAGCTCCTACAATGAGCAGTTCTTC
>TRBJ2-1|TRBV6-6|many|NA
CASSYRSGEQFF
TGTGCCAGCAGTTACCGGTCTGGGGAGCAGTTCTTC
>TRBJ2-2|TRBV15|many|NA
CATSRDLGGPGELFF
TGTGCCACCAGCAGAGATCTAGGGGGGCCCGGGGAGCTGTTTTTT
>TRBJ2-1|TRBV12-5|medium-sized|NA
CASGLWHYEQFF
TGTGCTAGTGGTTTGTGGCATTATGAGCAGTTCTTC
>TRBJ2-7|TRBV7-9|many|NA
CASSLGSTPYEQYF
TGTGCCAGCAGCTTAGGCAGCACACCCTACGAGCAGTACTTC
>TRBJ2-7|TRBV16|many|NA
CASSPRDSYEQYF
TGTGCCAGCAGCCCGCGGGACTCCTACGAGCAGTACTTC
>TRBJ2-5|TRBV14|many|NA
CASSQGYETQYF
TGTGCCAGCAGCCAAGGTTACGAGACCCAGTACTTC
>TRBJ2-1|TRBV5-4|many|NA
CASSLGDFSNEQFF
TGTGCCAGCAGCTTGGGGGACTTCTCCAATGAGCAGTTCTTC
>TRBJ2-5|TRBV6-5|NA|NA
CASSYYSEGIKETQYF
TGTGCCAGCAGTTACTACTCGGAGGGTATCAAAGAGACCCAGTACTTC
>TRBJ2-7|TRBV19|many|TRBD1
CASSMGQGVVEQYF
TGTGCCAGTAGTATGGGACAGGGAGTCGTCGAGCAGTACTTC
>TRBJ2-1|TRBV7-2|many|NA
CASSSNSAPYNEQFF
TGTGCCAGCAGCTCCAACAGCGCTCCCTACAATGAGCAGTTCTTC
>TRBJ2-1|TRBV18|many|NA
CASSPYGRENEQFF
TGTGCCAGCTCACCATACGGGCGGGAAAATGAGCAGTTCTTC
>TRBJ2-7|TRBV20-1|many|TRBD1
CSARDRETYEQYF
TGCAGTGCTAGGGACAGGGAGACCTACGAGCAGTACTTC
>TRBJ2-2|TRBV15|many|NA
CATSRTAGADAGELFF
TGTGCCACCAGCAGAACCGCCGGGGCGGACGCCGGGGAGCTGTTTTTT
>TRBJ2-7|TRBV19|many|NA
CASGTGYEQYF
TGTGCCAGTGGCACGGGGTACGAGCAGTACTTC
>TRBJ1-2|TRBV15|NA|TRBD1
CATSRFGTGYGYTF
TGTGCCACCAGCAGATTCGGGACAGGCTATGGCTACACCTTC
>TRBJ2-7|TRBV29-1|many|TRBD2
CSVGGTSSHYEQYF
TGCAGCGTAGGGGGGACTAGCTCGCACTACGAGCAGTACTTC
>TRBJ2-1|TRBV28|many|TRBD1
CASSNLFRDSSYNEQFF
TGTGCCAGCAGTAACCTATTCCGGGACAGCTCCTACAATGAGCAGTTCTTC
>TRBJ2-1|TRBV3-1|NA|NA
CACCFLLESTSPGNEQFF
TGTGCCTGCTGTTTTCTTTTAGAGTCAACTAGTCCTGGCAATGAGCAGTTCTTC
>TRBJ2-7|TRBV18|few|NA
CASLTYEQYF
TGTGCCAGCCTTACCTACGAGCAGTACTTC
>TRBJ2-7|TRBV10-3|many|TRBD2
CAISEDGGRARYEQYF
TGTGCCATCAGTGAGGATGGCGGGAGGGCCCGCTACGAGCAGTACTTC
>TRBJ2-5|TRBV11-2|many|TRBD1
CASSSLGGTGLETQYF
TGTGCCAGCAGCTCCCTTGGGGGGACAGGGCTGGAGACCCAGTACTTC